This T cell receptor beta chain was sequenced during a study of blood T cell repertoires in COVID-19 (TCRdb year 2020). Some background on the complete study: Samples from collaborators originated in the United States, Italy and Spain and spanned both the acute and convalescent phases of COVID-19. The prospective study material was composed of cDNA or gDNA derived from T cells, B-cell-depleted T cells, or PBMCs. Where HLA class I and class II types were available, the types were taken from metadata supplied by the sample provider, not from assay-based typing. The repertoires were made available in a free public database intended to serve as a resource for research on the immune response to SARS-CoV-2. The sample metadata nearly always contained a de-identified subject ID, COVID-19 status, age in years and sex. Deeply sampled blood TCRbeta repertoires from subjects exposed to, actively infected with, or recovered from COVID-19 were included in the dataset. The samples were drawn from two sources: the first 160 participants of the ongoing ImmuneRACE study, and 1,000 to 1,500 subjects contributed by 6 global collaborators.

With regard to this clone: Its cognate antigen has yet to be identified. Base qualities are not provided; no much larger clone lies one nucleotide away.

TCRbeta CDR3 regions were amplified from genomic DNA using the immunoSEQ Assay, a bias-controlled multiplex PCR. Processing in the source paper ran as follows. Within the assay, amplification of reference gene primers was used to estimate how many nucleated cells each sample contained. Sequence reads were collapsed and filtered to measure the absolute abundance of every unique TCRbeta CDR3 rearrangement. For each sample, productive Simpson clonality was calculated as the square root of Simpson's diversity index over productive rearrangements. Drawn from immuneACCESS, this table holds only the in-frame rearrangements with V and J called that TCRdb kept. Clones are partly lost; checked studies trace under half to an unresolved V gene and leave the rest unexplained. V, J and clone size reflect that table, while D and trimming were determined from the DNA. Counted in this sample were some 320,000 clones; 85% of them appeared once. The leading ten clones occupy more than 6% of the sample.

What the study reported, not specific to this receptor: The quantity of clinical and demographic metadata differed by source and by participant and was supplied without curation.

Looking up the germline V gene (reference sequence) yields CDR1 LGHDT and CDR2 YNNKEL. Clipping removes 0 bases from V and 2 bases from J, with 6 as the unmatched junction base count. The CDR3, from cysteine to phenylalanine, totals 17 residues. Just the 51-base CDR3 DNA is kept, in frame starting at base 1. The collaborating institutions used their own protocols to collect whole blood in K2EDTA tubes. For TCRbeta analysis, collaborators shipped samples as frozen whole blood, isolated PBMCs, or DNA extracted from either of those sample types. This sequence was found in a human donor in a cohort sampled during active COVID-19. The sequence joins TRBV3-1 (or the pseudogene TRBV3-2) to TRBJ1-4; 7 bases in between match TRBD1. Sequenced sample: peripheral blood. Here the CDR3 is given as CASSQEEGATTNEKLFF. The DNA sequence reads TGTGCCAGCAGCCAAGAAGAGGGGGCGACTACTAATGAAAAACTGTTTTTT.